This T cell receptor (beta chain) derives from a study of cytomegalovirus exposure and HLA in healthy donors. Sequenced by immunoSEQ multiplex PCR; TCRdb stores in-frame clones only, minus some. The sample has over 100,000 clones, 75% to 90% seen once; the top ten hold roughly 1.2%. General study results and limits: Diagnosis of cytomegalovirus status made by the classifier reportedly showed high specificity and sensitivity.

For this clone: Its target is unknown.

The material sequenced was PBMCs. This receptor was taken from a woman aged 18-29 years in good health and CMV-seronegative.

The CDR3 protein is CASSLRQGSTEAFF. CDR3 coding DNA: TGTGCCAGCAGCTTAAGACAGGGAAGCACTGAAGCTTTCTTT. The chain carries TRBV11-3 and TRBJ1-1, with 7 bases identical to TRBD1. This CDR3 has 14 amino acids. Germline V gives CDR1 SGHNT, CDR2 YENEEA. The V gene end was trimmed by 2 bases and the J gene end by 4 bases; junction bases not matched to a gene: 4. Variable domain in full (rest from reference TRBV11-3 and TRBJ1-1): EAGVVQSPRYKIIEKKQPVAFWCNPISGHNTLYWYLQNLGQGPELLIRYENEEAVDDSQLPKDRFSAERLKGVDSTLKIQPAELGDSAVYLCASSLRQGSTEAFFGQGTRLTVV.